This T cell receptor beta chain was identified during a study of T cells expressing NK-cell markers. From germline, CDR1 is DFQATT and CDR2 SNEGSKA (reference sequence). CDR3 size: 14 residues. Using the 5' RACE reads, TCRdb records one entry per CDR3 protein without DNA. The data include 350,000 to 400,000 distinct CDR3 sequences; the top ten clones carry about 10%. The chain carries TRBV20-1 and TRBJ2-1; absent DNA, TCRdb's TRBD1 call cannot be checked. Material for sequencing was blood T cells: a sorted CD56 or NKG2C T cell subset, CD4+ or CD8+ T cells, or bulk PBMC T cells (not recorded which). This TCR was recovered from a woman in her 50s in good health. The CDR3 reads CSASGQGDYNEQFF.